This TCR beta chain appears in the sequencing data of a study of beta chain features in type 1 diabetes. Regarding the study as a whole: It was not settled here whether HLA type affects TCRB rearrangement. Across all four CD4+ subsets, people with type 1 diabetes showed modestly shorter TCRB CDR3s. Whatever favoring of shorter templates PCR might show would apply equally to patients and controls.

This clone was found a few times. Its antigen is still unknown. The study reverse transcribed the entire isolated RNA, so it sequenced expressed TCRB transcripts. The assay was immunoSEQ multiplex PCR, and TCRdb's table has in-frame clones only and misses some. This sample has under 200,000 clones; about 8.1% occur once, and the top ten carry almost 0.65%. Trimming shortened V by 1 base and J by 5 bases, and 12 bases separated the two germline ends. This CDR3 has 14 residues. Germline CDR1 is SGHDT and CDR2 is YYEEEE. This chain links TRBV5-6 with TRBJ2-5; D might be TRBD1 (6 bases). The sequence derives from a man in his late teens or twenties in good health. The material sequenced was central memory CD4+ T cells from blood. CDR3 loop: CASSLFQGLETQYF. CDR3 DNA: TGTGCCAGCAGCTTGTTTCAGGGGCTGGAGACCCAGTACTTC.